What follows are 26 T cell receptor beta chains derived from one specimen sequenced in a study of T-cell reconstitution after alpha-beta-depleted transplantation in children. During its preparation, the TCRbeta library received unique molecular identifiers. TCRdb used MiXCR to reprocess the PCR reads, holding one entry per CDR3 protein. The sample yields around 140,000 distinct CDR3 sequences, roughly 9% seen once. Sequenced material: PBMCs, mostly from graft donor cells, taken 180 days after TCRalphabeta/CD19-depleted stem cell transplant. These receptor sequences come from a female patient aged 2 to 10 who had a stem cell transplant for congenital amegakaryocytic thrombocytopenia, so the T cells may come from the graft donor.

This clonotype occurred many times. The rearrangement links TRBV28 to TRBJ1-1; the D gene is possibly TRBD1 (5 bases). Germline values: CDR1 MDHEN, CDR2 SYDVKM. The V gene lost 2 bases and the J gene lost 0 bases, with 13 bases spanning the gap. This CDR3 spans 16 amino acids. The CDR3: CASSLGGAVMNTEAFF. The CDR3, as DNA: TGTGCCAGCAGTTTAGGCGGGGCAGTCATGAACACTGAAGCTTTCTTT.

This clonotype was observed many times. This rearrangement joins TRBV6-4 to TRBJ2-1, with D possibly being TRBD1 (6 bases). The V end was cut by 4 bases, the J end by 3 bases, with 10 bases between. This CDR3 region has 14 residues. Germline V CDR1 and CDR2: MRHNA, SNTAGT. CDR3 DNA: TGTGCCAGCAGTGCCGGGACAAACTACAATGAGCAGTTCTTC. This sequence encodes CASSAGTNYNEQFF.

This clonotype was picked up many times. V usage is TRBV20-1 and J usage is TRBJ2-7; D could derive from TRBD1 or TRBD2 (5 bases each). Trimming pared 5 bases from V and 3 bases from J, leaving 20 bases between. The CDR3 extends over 15 amino acids. CDR1 and CDR2 (germline): DFQATT, SNEGSKA (reference sequence). CDR3 region: CSAGPRGTTHYEQYF. CDR3 DNA: TGCAGTGCTGGTCCCCGAGGGACCACCCACTACGAGCAGTACTTC.

This clonotype was seen more than once but under ten times. The gene calls are TRBV12-3 or TRBV12-4 and TRBJ1-5, with a weak D call TRBD1 (5 bases). V was clipped by 7 bases and J by 0 bases, with 10 bases between them. There are 14 residues in the CDR3. CDR3 in DNA: TGTGCCAGCACCCGGGGGTATAGCAATCAGCCCCAGCATTTT. Its protein is CASTRGYSNQPQHF.

This clonotype has more than one count but fewer than ten. The chain carries TRBV25-1 and TRBJ1-2; D is perhaps TRBD1 (6 bases). The CDR3 covers 14 residues. V lost 3 bases, J lost 6 bases, and 14 bases lay in between. Germline V gives CDR1 MGHDK, CDR2 SYGVNS. The CDR3 sequence is CASSEWGTGNGYTF. DNA of the CDR3: TGTGCCAGCAGTGAGTGGGGAACAGGGAATGGCTACACCTTC.

There are a few counts of this clonotype. This sequence joins TRBV4-1 and TRBJ1-3; D might be TRBD1 (6 bases). Germline V lookup: CDR1 MGHRA, CDR2 YSYEKL. The length of the CDR3 is 15 residues. Trimming stripped 1 base from V and 3 bases from J, with 10 bases between. This CDR3 reads CASSQAGTLGNTIYF. CDR3 sequence (DNA): TGCGCCAGCAGCCAAGCCGGGACACTTGGAAACACCATATATTTT.

This clonotype was observed at least ten times. The V and J genes are TRBV10-3 and TRBJ2-1, with 12 bases identical to TRBD2. Per germline, CDR1 ENHRY and CDR2 SYGVKD. J lost 7 bases, V lost 1 base, and 8 bases had no gene match. CDR3 size: 17 residues. CDR3 nucleotides: TGTGCCATCAGTGAGTTTTGGTCTAGCGGGAGGGCGAATGAGCAGTTCTTC. The encoded protein is CAISEFWSSGRANEQFF.

In its sample, this clonotype was seen a few times. The chain carries TRBV7-9 and TRBJ2-7; D uncertain. The CDR3 runs to 14 residues. V lost 1 base and J 0 bases, leaving 7 bases between the germline ends. The germline gives CDR1 SEHNR, CDR2 FQNEAQ (reference sequence). CDR3 region: CASSLGPSSYEQYF. CDR3 DNA: TGTGCCAGCAGCTTAGGACCCAGCTCCTACGAGCAGTACTTC.

This clonotype was seen ten or more times. V gene TRBV4-1 combines with J gene TRBJ1-5; 9 bases are a match to TRBD1. With 1 base clipped from V and 6 bases from J, the junction kept 4 bases outside the gene matches. CDR1 MGHRA and CDR2 YSYEKL come from the germline V gene. The length of the CDR3 is 15 residues. The CDR3 spells CASSQVTGGRQPQHF. CDR3 bases: TGCGCCAGCAGCCAAGTAACAGGGGGCCGTCAGCCCCAGCATTTT.

This clonotype was detected a few times. The chain uses TRBV20-1 and TRBJ1-4; D remains unclear. The V end was cut by 5 bases, the J end by 1 base, with 20 bases between. CDR3 length: 17 amino acids. The germline V gene has CDR1 DFQATT and CDR2 SNEGSKA (reference sequence). The CDR3 nucleotides read TGCAGTGCTCAAAGGACCTTCGGTTCACTAACTAATGAAAAACTGTTTTTT. Translating gives CSAQRTFGSLTNEKLFF.

V usage is TRBV28 and J usage is TRBJ1-5; D is ambiguous. CDR1 is MDHEN and CDR2 is SYDVKM in the germline V gene. CDR3 length: 14 residues. Trimming removed 3 bases at V and 5 bases at J, with 11 bases between. CDR3: CASSLTAYDQPQHF. The CDR3 region has the DNA TGTGCCAGCAGTTTGACGGCATACGATCAGCCCCAGCATTTT.

This clonotype was observed a handful of times. The chain combines TRBV7-2 with TRBJ2-1; 8 bases line up with TRBD2. The trim removed 2 bases at V and 3 bases at J, leaving 9 bases unmatched. The germline V gene encodes CDR1 SGHTA and CDR2 FQGNSA. This CDR3 comprises 17 residues. CDR3 sequence (DNA): TGTGCCAGCAGCTTAATACTCGGGACTAGTATCTACAATGAGCAGTTCTTC. It codes for CASSLILGTSIYNEQFF.

This chain connects TRBV20-1 to TRBJ2-3; tentatively, D is TRBD2 (7 bases). This CDR3 is 15 amino acids long. Germline lookup yields CDR1 DFQATT and CDR2 SNEGSKA (reference sequence). Trimming shortened V by 5 bases and J by 4 bases, and 19 bases separated the two germline ends. The CDR3, as DNA: TGCAGTGCTCCTGTAGGGGGGAGGGCCTCAGATACGCAGTATTTT. Its translation: CSAPVGGRASDTQYF.

In its sample, this clonotype was seen many times. The chain couples TRBV5-1 to TRBJ2-1, with D possibly matching TRBD2 (5 bases). V lost 4 bases and J lost 9, with 17 bases in between. The CDR3 length is 14 residues. CDR1 is SGHRS, CDR2 YFSETQ, per germline. Written as DNA, the CDR3 is TGCGCCAGCAGCACTCTACTCTCCGGGATTGAGCAGTTCTTC. Translation gives CASSTLLSGIEQFF.

The chain joins TRBV20-1 to TRBJ1-4; D not certain. Germline loops: CDR1 DFQATT, CDR2 SNEGSKA (reference sequence). The CDR3 has 13 residues. V shed 1 base and J shed 7 bases, with 10 bases lying between them. CDR3 sequence (DNA): TGCAGTGCTAGAGCCACAATAGGTGAAAAACTGTTTTTT. It specifies CSARATIGEKLFF.

Worth noting for this clonotype: This clone may be a read error of a much larger clone one base away. This chain joins TRBV11-2 and TRBJ1-1, with unresolved D. The CDR3 has 13 amino acids. V was clipped by 2 bases and J by 2 bases, with 6 bases between them. Germline V lookup: CDR1 SGHAT, CDR2 FQNNGV. The DNA for the CDR3 is TGTGCCAGCAGCTTACTGGAAAACACTGAAGCTTTCTTT. This encodes CASSLLENTEAFF. Combining the CDR3 with reference TRBV11-2 and TRBJ1-1 gives the whole variable domain EAGVAQSPRYKIIEKRQSVAFWCNPISGHATLYWYQQILGQGPKLLIQFQNNGVVDDSQLPKDRFSAERLKGVDSTLKIQPAKLEDSAVYLCASSLLENTEAFFGQGTRLTVV.

The chain has TRBV20-1 and TRBJ2-5; the match to TRBD2 covers 13 bases. CDR3 size: 17 residues. J lost 8 bases, V lost 1 base, and 13 bases had no gene match. Germline CDR1 DFQATT, CDR2 SNEGSKA (reference sequence). The CDR3 region has the DNA TGCAGTGCTAGAGGCACTAGCGGGGGGGCAAAGGATGGCACCCAGTACTTC. Translation gives CSARGTSGGAKDGTQYF.

This clonotype has at least ten counts. The rearrangement uses TRBV5-6 and TRBJ1-1; D is unclear. Germline CDR1 and CDR2: SGHDT and YYEEEE. CDR3 size: 12 residues. V lost 1 base and J lost 7, with 8 bases in between. The CDR3 sequence: CASSLKGGEAFF. Here the CDR3 DNA reads TGTGCCAGCAGCTTGAAGGGTGGTGAAGCTTTCTTT.

The table lists this clonotype with many counts. This sequence joins TRBV7-2 and TRBJ2-7, with 15 positions matching TRBD2. Germline values: CDR1 SGHTA, CDR2 FQGNSA. This CDR3 has 17 residues. V shed 1 base, J shed 3 bases, and the junction held 4 bases outside the gene matches. The CDR3 loop is CASSLVGLAGGLYEQYF. In DNA form, the CDR3 reads TGTGCCAGCAGCTTAGTGGGACTAGCGGGGGGTCTCTACGAGCAGTACTTC.

The table lists this clonotype with many counts. CDR3 in amino acids: CASSPDRAGQYF. DNA for the CDR3: TGTGCCAGCAGCCCCGACCGGGCGGGGCAGTACTTC. The genes are TRBV11-2 and TRBJ2-7; maybe TRBD2 (5 bases). CDR1 SGHAT and CDR2 FQNNGV come from the germline V gene. This CDR3 region has 12 residues. V shed 5 bases and J shed 9 bases, with 14 bases lying between them.

This clonotype is medium-sized (0.01 to 0.1%). The V call is TRBV5-1, the J call TRBJ2-7, with D possibly TRBD1 on 6 matching bases. V lost 0 bases, J lost 1 base, and 11 bases lay in between. CDR1 and CDR2 from the germline V gene are SGHRS and YFSETQ. This CDR3 comprises 15 residues. The CDR3 loop is CASSLVAGDSYEQYF. CDR3 nucleotides: TGCGCCAGCAGCTTGGTGGCAGGGGATTCCTACGAGCAGTACTTC. The whole variable domain, filled in from reference TRBV5-1 and TRBJ2-7, reads KAGVTQTPRYLIKTRGQQVTLSCSPISGHRSVSWYQQTPGQGLQFLFEYFSETQRNKGNFPGRFSGRQFSNSRSEMNVSTLELGDSALYLCASSLVAGDSYEQYFGPGTRLTVT.

This clonotype was seen only a few times. This chain connects TRBV5-1 to TRBJ2-7, with 8 bases identical to TRBD1. The CDR3 has 13 amino acids. V shed 4 bases, J shed 1 base, and the junction held 1 base outside the gene matches. CDR1 and CDR2 (germline): SGHRS, YFSETQ. The CDR3 DNA is TGCGCCAGCAGCAGGGACAGGTCCTACGAGCAGTACTTC. It specifies CASSRDRSYEQYF.

This clonotype was counted only a few times. This rearrangement joins TRBV7-9 to TRBJ1-2; D is uncertain. In germline, CDR1 is SEHNR, CDR2 FQNEAQ (reference sequence). V lost 2 bases, J lost 8 bases, and 12 bases lay in between. This CDR3 has 13 residues. The CDR3 loop is CASSLYTPGGYTF. The CDR3 DNA sequence: TGTGCCAGCAGCTTATATACCCCGGGCGGCTACACCTTC.

Concerning this clonotype itself: A read error may be the cause here, since a much bigger clone is one base away. This chain connects TRBV5-1 to TRBJ2-1; no clear D. CDR1 SGHRS and CDR2 YFSETQ come from the germline V gene. V lost 3 bases, J lost 3 bases, and 13 bases lay in between. This CDR3 comprises 15 residues. As DNA, the CDR3 is TGCGCCAGCAGCTATTTGACAAGAAACTACAATGAGCAGTTCTTC. Its translation is CASSYLTRNYNEQFF. Full variable domain (outside the CDR3, taken from reference TRBV5-1 and TRBJ2-1): KAGVTQTPRYLIKTRGQQVTLSCSPISGHRSVSWYQQTPGQGLQFLFEYFSETQRNKGNFPGRFSGRQFSNSRSEMNVSTLELGDSALYLCASSYLTRNYNEQFFGPGTRLTVL.

This clonotype was counted many times. The CDR3 loop reads CASSEADRGPYEQYF. In nucleotides, the CDR3 is TGTGCCAGCAGTGAAGCGGACAGGGGCCCCTACGAGCAGTACTTC. The rearrangement joins TRBV6-1 to TRBJ2-7; the match to TRBD1 covers 9 bases. The germline gives CDR1 MNHNS, CDR2 SASEGT. This CDR3 spans 15 amino acids. With V trimmed by 0 bases and J by 2 bases, 2 bases remained unmatched.

This clonotype was detected many times. This chain joins TRBV28 and TRBJ2-7, with D maybe TRBD2 (5 bases). In germline, CDR1 is MDHEN, CDR2 SYDVKM. The CDR3 is 13 residues long. The germline V and J ends were trimmed by 8 bases and 2 bases, with 13 bases remaining between them. The DNA of the CDR3 is TGTGCCAGCTTTTCGGAGGCGCCCTACGAGCAGTACTTC. Translated: CASFSEAPYEQYF.